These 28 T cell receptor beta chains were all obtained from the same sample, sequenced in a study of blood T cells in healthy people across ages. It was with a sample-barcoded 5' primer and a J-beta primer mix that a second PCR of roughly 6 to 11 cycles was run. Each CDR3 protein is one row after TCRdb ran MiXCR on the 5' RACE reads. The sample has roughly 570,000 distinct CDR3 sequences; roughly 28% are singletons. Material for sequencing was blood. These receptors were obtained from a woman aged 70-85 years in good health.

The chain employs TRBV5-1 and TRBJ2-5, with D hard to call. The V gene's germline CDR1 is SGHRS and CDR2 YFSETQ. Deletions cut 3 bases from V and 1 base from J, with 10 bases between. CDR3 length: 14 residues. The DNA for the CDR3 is TGCGCCAGCAGCTCGCAGAGTTTCCAAGAGACCCAGTACTTC. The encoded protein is CASSSQSFQETQYF.

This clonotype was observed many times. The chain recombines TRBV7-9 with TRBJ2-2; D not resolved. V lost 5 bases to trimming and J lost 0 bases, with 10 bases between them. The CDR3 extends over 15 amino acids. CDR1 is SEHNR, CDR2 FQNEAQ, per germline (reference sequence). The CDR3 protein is CASSLGSANTGELFF. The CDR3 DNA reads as TGTGCCAGCAGCCTGGGATCAGCGAACACCGGGGAGCTGTTTTTT.

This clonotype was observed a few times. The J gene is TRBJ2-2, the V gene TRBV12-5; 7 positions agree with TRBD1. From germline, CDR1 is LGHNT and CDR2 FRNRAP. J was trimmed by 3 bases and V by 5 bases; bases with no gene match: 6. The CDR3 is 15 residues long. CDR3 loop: CASGEQGLYTGELFF. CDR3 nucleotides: TGTGCTAGTGGTGAACAGGGGCTTTACACCGGGGAGCTGTTTTTT.

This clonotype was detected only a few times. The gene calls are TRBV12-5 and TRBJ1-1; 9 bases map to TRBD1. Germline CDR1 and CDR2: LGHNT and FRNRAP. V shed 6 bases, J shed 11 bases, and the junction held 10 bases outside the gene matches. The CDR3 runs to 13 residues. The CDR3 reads CASGGQGGLWAFF. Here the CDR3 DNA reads TGTGCTAGTGGGGGACAGGGCGGGCTTTGGGCTTTCTTT.

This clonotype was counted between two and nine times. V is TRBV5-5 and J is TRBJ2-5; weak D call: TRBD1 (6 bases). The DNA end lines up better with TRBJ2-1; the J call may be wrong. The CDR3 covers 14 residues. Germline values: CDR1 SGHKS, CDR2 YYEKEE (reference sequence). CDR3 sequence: CASSLGGPRNEQFF. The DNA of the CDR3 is TGTGCCAGCAGCTTGGGGGGGCCTCGGAATGAGCAGTTCTTC.

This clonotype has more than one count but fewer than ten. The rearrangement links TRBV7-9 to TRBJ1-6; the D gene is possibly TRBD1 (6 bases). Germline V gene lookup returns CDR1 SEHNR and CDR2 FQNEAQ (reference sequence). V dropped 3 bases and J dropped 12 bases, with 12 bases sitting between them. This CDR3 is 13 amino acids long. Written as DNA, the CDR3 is TGTGCCAGCAGCTTTACGACAGGAGGACCCCTCCACTTT. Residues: CASSFTTGGPLHF. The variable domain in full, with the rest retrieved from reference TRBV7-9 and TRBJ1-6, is DTGVSQNPRHKITKRGQNVTFRCDPISEHNRLYWYRQTLGQGPEFLTYFQNEAQLEKSRLLSDRFSAERPKGSFSTLEIQRTEQGDSAMYLCASSFTTGGPLHFGNGTRLTVT.

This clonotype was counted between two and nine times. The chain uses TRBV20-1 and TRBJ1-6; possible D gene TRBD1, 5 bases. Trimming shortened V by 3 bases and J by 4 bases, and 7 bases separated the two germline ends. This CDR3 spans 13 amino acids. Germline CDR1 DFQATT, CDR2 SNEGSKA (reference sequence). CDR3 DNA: TGCAGTGCTAGGGGGGGGTATAATTCACCCCTCCACTTT. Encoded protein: CSARGGYNSPLHF.

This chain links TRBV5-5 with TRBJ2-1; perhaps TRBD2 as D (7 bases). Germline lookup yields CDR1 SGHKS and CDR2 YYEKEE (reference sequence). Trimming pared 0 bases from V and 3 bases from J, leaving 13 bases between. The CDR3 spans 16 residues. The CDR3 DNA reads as TGTGCCAGCAGCTTGGGACGGGGGGCTGTCTACAATGAGCAGTTCTTC. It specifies CASSLGRGAVYNEQFF.

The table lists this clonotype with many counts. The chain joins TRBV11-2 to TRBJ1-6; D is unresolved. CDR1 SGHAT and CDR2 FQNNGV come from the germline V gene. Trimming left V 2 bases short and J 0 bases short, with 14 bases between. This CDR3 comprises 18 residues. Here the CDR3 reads CASSLRSGGSSYNSPLHF. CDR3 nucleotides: TGTGCCAGCAGCTTACGCAGCGGCGGTAGCTCCTATAATTCACCCCTCCACTTT.

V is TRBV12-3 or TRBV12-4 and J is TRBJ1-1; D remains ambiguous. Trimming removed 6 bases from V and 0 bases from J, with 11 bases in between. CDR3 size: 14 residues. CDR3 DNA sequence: TGTGCCAGCAGCGAGGTCGCCATGAACACTGAAGCTTTCTTT. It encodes CASSEVAMNTEAFF.

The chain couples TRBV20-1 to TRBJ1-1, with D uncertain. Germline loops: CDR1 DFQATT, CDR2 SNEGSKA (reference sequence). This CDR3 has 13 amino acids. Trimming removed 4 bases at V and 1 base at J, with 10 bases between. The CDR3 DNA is TGCAGTGCTAAGGAGACACCGAACACTGAAGCTTTCTTT. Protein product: CSAKETPNTEAFF.

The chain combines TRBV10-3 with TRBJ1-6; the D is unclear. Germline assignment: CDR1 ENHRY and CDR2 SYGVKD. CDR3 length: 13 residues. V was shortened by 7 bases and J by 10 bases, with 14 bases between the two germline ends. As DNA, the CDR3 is TGTGCCATCACCGAGGAGAGGGAATCACCCCTCCACTTT. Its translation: CAITEERESPLHF.

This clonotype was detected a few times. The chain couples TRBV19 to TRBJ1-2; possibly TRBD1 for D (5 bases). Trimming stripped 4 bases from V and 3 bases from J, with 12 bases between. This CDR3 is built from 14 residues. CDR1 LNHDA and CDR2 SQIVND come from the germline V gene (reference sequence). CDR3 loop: CASSTREGYYGYTF. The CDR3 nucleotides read TGTGCCAGTAGTACCCGGGAGGGGTACTATGGCTACACCTTC.

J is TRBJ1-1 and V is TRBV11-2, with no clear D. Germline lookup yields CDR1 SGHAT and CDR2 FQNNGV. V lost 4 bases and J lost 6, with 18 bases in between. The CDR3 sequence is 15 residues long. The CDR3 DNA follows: TGTGCCAGCAGCTCCCAGGCCGGAGGACTATCTGAAGCTTTCTTT. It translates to CASSSQAGGLSEAFF.

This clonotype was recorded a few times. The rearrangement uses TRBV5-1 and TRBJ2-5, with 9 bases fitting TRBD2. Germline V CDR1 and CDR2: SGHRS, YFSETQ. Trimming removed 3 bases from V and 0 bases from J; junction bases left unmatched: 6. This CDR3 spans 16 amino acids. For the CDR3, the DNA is TGCGCCAGCAGCTCGTGGCGGGGGGGGGACCAAGAGACCCAGTACTTC. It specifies CASSSWRGGDQETQYF.

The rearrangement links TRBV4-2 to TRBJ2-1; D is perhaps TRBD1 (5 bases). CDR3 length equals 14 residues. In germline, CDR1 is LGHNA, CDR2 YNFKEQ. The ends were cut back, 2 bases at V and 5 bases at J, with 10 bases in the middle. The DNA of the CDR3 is TGTGCCAGCAGCCAAACCACAGGCGACAATGAGCAGTTCTTC. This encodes CASSQTTGDNEQFF.

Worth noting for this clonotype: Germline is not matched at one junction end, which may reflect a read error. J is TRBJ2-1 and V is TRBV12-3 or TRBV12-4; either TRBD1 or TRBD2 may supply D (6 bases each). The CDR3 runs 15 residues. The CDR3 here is CASRPPGLQGNGQFF. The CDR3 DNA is TGTGCCAGCAGGCCCCCAGGACTACAGGGTAATGGGCAGTTCTTC.

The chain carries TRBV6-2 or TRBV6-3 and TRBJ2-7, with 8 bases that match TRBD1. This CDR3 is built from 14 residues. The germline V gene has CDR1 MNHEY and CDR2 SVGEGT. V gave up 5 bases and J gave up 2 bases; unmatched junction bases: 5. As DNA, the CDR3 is TGTGCCAGCAGTCGGACAGGGATACCCTACGAGCAGTACTTC. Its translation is CASSRTGIPYEQYF.

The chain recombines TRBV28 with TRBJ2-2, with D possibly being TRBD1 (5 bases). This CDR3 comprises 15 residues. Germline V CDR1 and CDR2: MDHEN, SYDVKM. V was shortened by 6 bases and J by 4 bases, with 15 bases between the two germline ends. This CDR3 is CASRGASVGTGELFF. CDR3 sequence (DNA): TGTGCCAGCAGAGGGGCCTCTGTAGGCACCGGGGAGCTGTTTTTT. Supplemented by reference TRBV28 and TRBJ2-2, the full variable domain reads DVKVTQSSRYLVKRTGEKVFLECVQDMDHENMFWYRQDPGLGLRLIYFSYDVKMKEKGDIPEGYSVSREKKERFSLILESASTNQTSMYLCASRGASVGTGELFFGEGSRLTVL.

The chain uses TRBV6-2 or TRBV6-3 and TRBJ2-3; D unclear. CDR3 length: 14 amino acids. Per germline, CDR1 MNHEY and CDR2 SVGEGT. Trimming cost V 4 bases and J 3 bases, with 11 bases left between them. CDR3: CASSFRMNTDTQYF. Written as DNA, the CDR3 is TGTGCCAGCAGTTTCCGGATGAATACAGATACGCAGTATTTT.

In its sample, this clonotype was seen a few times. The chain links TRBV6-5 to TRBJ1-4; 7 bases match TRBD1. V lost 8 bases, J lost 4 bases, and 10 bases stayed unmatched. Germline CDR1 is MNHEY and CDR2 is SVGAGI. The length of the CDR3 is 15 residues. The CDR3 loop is CASRTGQMINEKLFF. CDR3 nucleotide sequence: TGTGCCAGCCGGACAGGCCAAATGATTAATGAAAAACTGTTTTTT.

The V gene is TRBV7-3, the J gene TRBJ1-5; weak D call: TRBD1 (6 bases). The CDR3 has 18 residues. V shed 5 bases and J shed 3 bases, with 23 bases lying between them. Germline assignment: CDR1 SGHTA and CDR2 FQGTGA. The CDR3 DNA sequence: TGTGCCAGCAGCGTTACCGGTGATATTGGACAGTTCAATCAGCCCCAGCATTTT. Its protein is CASSVTGDIGQFNQPQHF.

This chain's CDR3 is CASSPWDRSPYGYTF. As DNA, the CDR3 is TGTGCCAGCAGCCCCTGGGACAGATCACCCTATGGCTACACCTTC. The chain uses TRBV6-2 or TRBV6-3 and TRBJ1-2; TRBD1 matches 7 bases. There are 15 residues in the CDR3. Looked up from germline, CDR1 is MNHEY and CDR2 is SVGEGT. V shed 6 bases and J 4 bases; nucleotides not matched to a gene: 11.

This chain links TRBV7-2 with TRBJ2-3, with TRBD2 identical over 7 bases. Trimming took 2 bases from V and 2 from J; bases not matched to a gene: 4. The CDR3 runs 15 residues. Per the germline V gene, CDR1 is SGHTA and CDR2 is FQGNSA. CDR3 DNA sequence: TGTGCCAGCAGCTTATCAGCGGGAAACACAGATACGCAGTATTTT. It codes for CASSLSAGNTDTQYF.

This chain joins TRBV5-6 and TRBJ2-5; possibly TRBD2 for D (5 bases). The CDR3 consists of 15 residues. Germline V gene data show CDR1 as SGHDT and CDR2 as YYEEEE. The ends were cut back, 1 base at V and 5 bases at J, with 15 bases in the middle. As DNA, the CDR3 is TGTGCCAGCAGCTTGTACGCGACGTCGGGGGAGACCCAGTACTTC. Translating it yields CASSLYATSGETQYF.

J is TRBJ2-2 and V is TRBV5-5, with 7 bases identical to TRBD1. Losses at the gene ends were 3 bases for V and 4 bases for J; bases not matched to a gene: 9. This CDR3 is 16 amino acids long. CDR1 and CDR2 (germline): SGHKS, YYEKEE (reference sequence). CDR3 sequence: CASSSLDRATTGELFF. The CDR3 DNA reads TGTGCCAGCAGCTCACTAGACAGGGCGACCACCGGGGAGCTGTTTTTT.

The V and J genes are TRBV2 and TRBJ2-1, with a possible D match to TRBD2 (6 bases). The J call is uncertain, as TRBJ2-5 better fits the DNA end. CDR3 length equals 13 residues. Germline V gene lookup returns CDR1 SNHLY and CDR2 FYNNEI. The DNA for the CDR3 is TGTGCCAGCATCTTCGGGGGAGGTGAGACCCAGTACTTC. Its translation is CASIFGGGETQYF.

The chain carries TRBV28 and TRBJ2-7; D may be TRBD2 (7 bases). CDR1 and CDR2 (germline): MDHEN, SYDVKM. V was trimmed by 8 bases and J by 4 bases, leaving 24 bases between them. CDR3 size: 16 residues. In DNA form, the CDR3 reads TGTGCCAGCTTACCACACCGGGGAGGGGGTTCTTACGAGCAGTACTTC. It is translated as CASLPHRGGGSYEQYF.